The rows below give T cell receptor beta chains drawn from one sample of a study of blood T cells in healthy people across ages. TCRdb used MiXCR to reprocess the 5' RACE reads, holding one entry per CDR3 protein. Of about 690,000 distinct CDR3 sequences listed, around two fifths were seen once; the top ten hold 25% to 35%. Sequenced input: blood. The receptors derive from a man at least 80 years old in good health. CDR3s include the opening cysteine and the closing phenylalanine or tryptophan. Each record gives: D gene, clone size, V gene, J gene, CDR3 DNA, CDR3 protein. D genes are given only for firm matches. Part of the rows lack a size; the others show once, few, many or a class for expanded clones.

>NA|NA|TRBV5-1|TRBJ1-5
TGCGCCAGCAGCTTGGGGGTCTCTGGCAATCAGCCCCAGCATTTT
CASSLGVSGNQPQHF
>NA|once|TRBV4-1|TRBJ1-4
TGCGCCAGCAGCCAGGCCTCAACTAATGAAAAACTGTTTTTT
CASSQASTNEKLFF
>TRBD1|NA|TRBV29-1|TRBJ2-7
TGCAGCGTCGAAGGACAGGGTGTTTTCGACGAGCAGTACTTC
CSVEGQGVFDEQYF
>NA|few|TRBV6-2/TRBV6-3|TRBJ2-7
TGTGCCAGCAGTTACTCGAGAATTCTCGGAGCGATGTCCTACGAGCAGTACTTC
CASSYSRILGAMSYEQYF
>NA|NA|TRBV18|TRBJ2-6
TGTACCAGCTCACTTCCACAGGGTCAGCGCTCTGGGGCCAACGTCCTGACTTTC
CTSSLPQGQRSGANVLTF
>NA|NA|TRBV20-1|TRBJ1-6
TGCAGTGCTAGTGGACTGGAACCCTATAATTCACCCCTCCACTTT
CSASGLEPYNSPLHF
>NA|many|TRBV29-1|TRBJ2-5
TGCAGCGTTGTATCCGGGGAGACCCAGTACTTC
CSVVSGETQYF
>NA|NA|TRBV5-1|TRBJ2-7
TGCGCCAGCAGCTTGGGGAGGGGACCTTGGGACGAGCAGTACTTC
CASSLGRGPWDEQYF
>NA|few|TRBV29-1|TRBJ2-1
TGCAGCGCTTCACCAGGAGGGGGGGGCGAGCAGTTCTTC
CSASPGGGGEQFF
>NA|NA|TRBV3-1|TRBJ1-1
TGTGCCAGCACCCAAGGCACCGGATCGGCTTTCTTT
CASTQGTGSAFF
>NA|NA|TRBV20-1|TRBJ1-4
TGCAGTGCCCAACCCAACAGGGTGGATGAAAAACTGTTTTTT
CSAQPNRVDEKLFF
>NA|many|TRBV9|TRBJ2-1
TGTGCCAGCAGCGTAGAGTCCCGAAGTGAGCAGTTCTTC
CASSVESRSEQFF
>TRBD1|NA|TRBV29-1|TRBJ1-2
TGCAGCGTTGAAGTCACGACAGGGGGCCTGGATGGCTACACCTTC
CSVEVTTGGLDGYTF
>TRBD1|NA|TRBV9|TRBJ1-1
TGTGCCAGCAGTAGACAGGGATTCACTGAAGCTTTCTTT
CASSRQGFTEAFF
>NA|many|TRBV6-6|TRBJ2-3
TGTGCCAGCAGTTACTCGGGGACCCCGTCAGGGCAGTATTTT
CASSYSGTPSGQYF
>NA|few|TRBV5-6|TRBJ1-1
TGTGCCAGCAGCCCGGTGAGGGCGGCCACTGAAGCTTTCTTT
CASSPVRAATEAFF
>NA|many|TRBV20-1|TRBJ2-2
TGCAGTGCTAGATTGTCTGCAGGGGCGGTCGGGGAGCTGTTTTTT
CSARLSAGAVGELFF
>TRBD1|few|TRBV20-1|TRBJ2-1
TGCAGTGCTAGAGATCTTAGTAAAGGACAGGGGGCTATAGGCCCCTACAATGAGCAGTTCTTC
CSARDLSKGQGAIGPYNEQFF
>NA|NA|TRBV4-3|TRBJ2-1
TGCGCCAGCAGCCACGATAGGACTAAGGGGCCTCTCAATGAGCAGTTCTTC
CASSHDRTKGPLNEQFF
>TRBD2|NA|TRBV5-6|TRBJ2-2
TGTGCCAGCAGCTTGGTGCGACTAGCGGCAAACACCGGGGAGCTGTTTTTT
CASSLVRLAANTGELFF
>NA|NA|TRBV20-1|TRBJ1-5
TGCAGTGCTAGGCAAACAGATCAGCCCCAGCATTTT
CSARQTDQPQHF
>NA|NA|TRBV5-1|TRBJ1-5
TGCGCCAGCAGCTTGAACTGGGATAGCAATCAGCCCCAGCATTTT
CASSLNWDSNQPQHF
>NA|NA|TRBV6-4|TRBJ2-3
TGTGCCAGCAGGACGCGGGCCCGTAGCACAGATACGCAGTATTTT
CASRTRARSTDTQYF
>NA|few|TRBV5-4|TRBJ2-7
TGTGCCAGCAGCTTGGGACAGCTTAGCTCCTACGAGCAGTACTTC
CASSLGQLSSYEQYF
>NA|few|TRBV6-6|TRBJ2-7
TGTGCCAGCAGTTACCCTCGGGGCAGGAGCTCCTACGAGCAGTACTTC
CASSYPRGRSSYEQYF
>NA|NA|TRBV6-2/TRBV6-3|TRBJ2-1
TGTGCCAGCACCCAAACCCACGGAGGTGAGCAGTTCTTC
CASTQTHGGEQFF
>NA|few|TRBV9|TRBJ2-1
TGTGCCAGCAGCGTAGGTGGCAGGGACAATGAGCAGTTCTTC
CASSVGGRDNEQFF
>TRBD1|few|TRBV27|TRBJ2-6
TGTGCCAGCAGTCCCAGGACAGGGAACTCTGGGGCCAACGTCCTGACTTTC
CASSPRTGNSGANVLTF
>TRBD1|NA|TRBV6-1|TRBJ2-2
TGTGCCAGCAGACAGGGGGCGGTGACCGGGGAGCTGTTTTTT
CASRQGAVTGELFF
>TRBD2|many|TRBV5-1|TRBJ2-1
TGCGCCAGCAGCCCCTCGGGACTAAGGAATGAGCAGTTCTTC
CASSPSGLRNEQFF
>NA|few|TRBV21-1|TRBJ2-1
TGTGCCAGAAGGGGACTAGCAAATGAGCAGTTCTTC
CARRGLANEQFF
>NA|few|TRBV5-1|TRBJ2-3
TGCGCCAGCAGCCCTTATAGCACAGATACGCAGTATTTT
CASSPYSTDTQYF
>NA|NA|TRBV27|TRBJ2-3
TGTGCCAGCAGTTTACGGGATCGTGGGAATACGCAGTATTTT
CASSLRDRGNTQYF
>NA|NA|TRBV20-1|TRBJ2-3
TGCAGTGCTAGGTTTAGGGCTAGCACAGATACGCAGTATTTT
CSARFRASTDTQYF
>NA|few|TRBV27|TRBJ1-6
TGTGCCAGCAGTTTATACAGAGCAGGCGATTCACCCCTCCACTTT
CASSLYRAGDSPLHF
>NA|NA|TRBV10-1|TRBJ2-1
TGCGCCAGCAGTGAGTCGAAATCTACCTACAATGAGCAGTTCTTC
CASSESKSTYNEQFF
>NA|NA|TRBV14|TRBJ2-1
TGTGCCAGCAGCCAGGATCCCCCCCTGCTCTACAATGAGCAGTTCTTC
CASSQDPPLLYNEQFF
>TRBD1|few|TRBV7-9|TRBJ2-7
TGTGCCAGCAGGGCAGGGGGCTCAGGGGAGCAGTACTTC
CASRAGGSGEQYF
>NA|NA|TRBV5-1|TRBJ1-1
TGCGCCAGCAGCTTGGACGGGTTGGGGCAGAACACTGAAGCTTTCTTT
CASSLDGLGQNTEAFF
>NA|NA|TRBV10-3|TRBJ2-7
TGTGCCATCAGTGAGCGTTATCGAAATTTATACGAGCAGTACTTC
CAISERYRNLYEQYF
>NA|few|TRBV20-1|TRBJ2-5
TGCAGTGCTAGAGAACCCGGGCTACGACAAGAGACCCAGTACTTC
CSAREPGLRQETQYF
>NA|few|TRBV12-3/TRBV12-4|TRBJ1-5
TGTGCCAGCAGTCCCCATTTGGGCATGAATAGCAATCAGCCCCAGCATTTT
CASSPHLGMNSNQPQHF
>NA|few|TRBV20-1|TRBJ1-2
TGCAGTGCTAGAGATAATACCGCTTTCAGGGGCTACACCTTC
CSARDNTAFRGYTF
>NA|few|TRBV5-1|TRBJ2-7
TGCGCCAGCAGCATTAACCGGGACATACCTACCTACGAGCAGTACTTC
CASSINRDIPTYEQYF
>NA|NA|TRBV9|TRBJ2-3
TGTGCCAGCAGCGTAGCTTTAAGGGGTAGCACAGATACGCAGTATTTT
CASSVALRGSTDTQYF
>TRBD1|few|TRBV7-6|TRBJ2-3
TGTGCCAGCAGCCCCTTTGGGACAGTCAGCACAGATACGCAGTATTTT
CASSPFGTVSTDTQYF
>NA|NA|TRBV5-1|TRBJ2-2
TGCGCCAGCAGCTTGGAGGGGGGGAGCACTGGGGAGCTGTTTTTT
CASSLEGGSTGELFF
>NA|many|TRBV4-3|TRBJ1-2
TGCGCCAGCAGCCAAGTCAAGGGCGCAGGGGGCTACACCTTC
CASSQVKGAGGYTF
>NA|NA|TRBV6-2/TRBV6-3|TRBJ1-2
TGTGTCAGCACCAAGGACGGAAGAAACTATGGCTACACCTTC
CVSTKDGRNYGYTF
>TRBD1|NA|TRBV6-5|TRBJ1-1
TGTGCCAGCAGCAACGACAGGGGTTACACTGAAGCTTTCTTT
CASSNDRGYTEAFF
>NA|few|TRBV6-1|TRBJ2-7
TGTGCCAGCAGACAGAGGGGGGGTTCCTACGAGCAGTACTTC
CASRQRGGSYEQYF